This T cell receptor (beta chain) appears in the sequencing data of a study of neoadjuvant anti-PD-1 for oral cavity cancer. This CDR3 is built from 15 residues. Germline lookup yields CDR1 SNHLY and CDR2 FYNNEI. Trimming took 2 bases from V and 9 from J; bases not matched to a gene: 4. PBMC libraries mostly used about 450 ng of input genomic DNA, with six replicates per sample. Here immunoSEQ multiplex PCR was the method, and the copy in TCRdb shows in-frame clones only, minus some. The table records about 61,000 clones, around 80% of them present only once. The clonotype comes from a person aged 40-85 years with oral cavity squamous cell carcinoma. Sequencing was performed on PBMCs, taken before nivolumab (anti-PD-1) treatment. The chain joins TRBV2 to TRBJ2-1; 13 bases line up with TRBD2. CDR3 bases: TGTGCCAGCAGTGAACAACTAGCGGGGGGGGTTGAGCAGTTCTTC. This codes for CASSEQLAGGVEQFF.